The clone carrying this TCR beta chain has a count of ten or more. The data are from a study of T-cell reconstitution after alpha-beta-depleted transplantation in children. J gave up 12 bases and V 6 bases, and 8 bases lay outside the gene matches. The CDR3 is 14 amino acids. Library preparation (for TCRbeta) was performed with unique molecular identifiers. TCRdb passed the PCR reads through MiXCR, listing each CDR3 protein once. The sample lists about 340,000 distinct CDR3 sequences; roughly 14% were seen once. This TCR came from a human donor who donated a stem cell graft to a child with Fanconi anemia. The chain employs TRBV12-3 or TRBV12-4 and TRBJ1-4, with 12 bases aligning to TRBD1. The material sequenced was PBMCs, taken from the stem cell graft. CDR3 protein: CASRLRDRGQQLFF. The DNA of the CDR3 is TGTGCCAGCAGGTTACGGGACAGGGGGCAGCAACTGTTTTTT.